The 11 T cell receptor beta chains below all came from one sample that was sequenced in a study of blood T cell repertoires in COVID-19. Generated by immunoSEQ multiplex PCR, the TCRdb table keeps only in-frame clones and is missing some. Among 200,000 to 250,000 clones listed, 80% to 90% were seen once. Sequencing used PBMCs or T cells enriched from blood (not recorded which). The receptors shown here come from a woman in her 50s with acute COVID-19.

The genes are TRBV19 and TRBJ1-2; D not resolved. The CDR3 is made up of 12 amino acids. Germline values: CDR1 LNHDA, CDR2 SQIVND (reference sequence). Trimming removed 1 base at V and 8 bases at J, with 8 bases between. CDR3 coding DNA: TGTGCCAGTAGTATAGCCTACGGGGGCTACACCTTC. Translation gives CASSIAYGGYTF.

This chain uses TRBV29-1 with TRBJ1-3; D gene uncertain. V lost 3 bases and J 3 bases, leaving 3 bases between the germline ends. The CDR3 has 11 residues. Germline V lookup: CDR1 SQVTM, CDR2 ANQGSEA. The CDR3 region is CSVDNGNTIYF. CDR3 sequence (DNA): TGCAGCGTTGATAATGGAAACACCATATATTTT.

V and J are TRBV19 and TRBJ2-1; TRBD2 agrees at 12 bases. V was pared by 6 bases and J by 13 bases, with 7 bases of the junction left unmatched. Germline-derived CDR1 and CDR2 are LNHDA and SQIVND (reference sequence). There are 13 residues in the CDR3. The CDR3 reads CASSGLAGKEQFF. CDR3 nucleotide sequence: TGTGCCAGTAGCGGACTAGCGGGAAAGGAACAGTTCTTC.

This chain links TRBV19 with TRBJ2-7; no clear D gene. V lost 1 base and J lost 0, with 13 bases in between. Germline V lookup: CDR1 LNHDA, CDR2 SQIVND (reference sequence). This CDR3 is 16 amino acids long. The CDR3 DNA is TGTGCCAGTAGTATAGGTCCGGTACTTAGCTCCTACGAGCAGTACTTC. It yields the protein CASSIGPVLSSYEQYF.

This rearrangement joins TRBV7-2 to TRBJ2-7; weak D call: TRBD2 (6 bases). Trimming took off 1 base at V and 6 bases at J, with 10 bases between the two ends. This CDR3 region has 13 residues. Germline values: CDR1 SGHTA, CDR2 FQGNSA. The CDR3 sequence: CASSLVRGTEQYF. CDR3 nucleotide sequence: TGTGCCAGCAGCTTAGTTCGGGGGACCGAGCAGTACTTC.

The rearrangement links TRBV27 to TRBJ1-1; D might be TRBD1 (5 bases). Per the germline V gene, CDR1 is MNHEY and CDR2 is SMNVEV (reference sequence). V was shortened by 6 bases and J by 1 base, with 12 bases between the two germline ends. This CDR3 has 14 residues. The CDR3 is CASREGFGNTEAFF. In DNA, the CDR3 is TGTGCCAGCAGGGAGGGGTTTGGGAACACTGAAGCTTTCTTT.

This clone was picked up a small number of times. This chain connects TRBV6-6 to TRBJ1-6, with a possible D match to TRBD1 (5 bases). This CDR3 is built from 13 residues. The V end was cut by 7 bases, the J end by 8 bases, with 12 bases between. Germline V gene lookup returns CDR1 MNHNY and CDR2 SVGAGI (reference sequence). The CDR3 reads CASMGQGDSPLHF. In DNA form, the CDR3 reads TGTGCCAGCATGGGGCAGGGCGATTCACCCCTCCACTTT.

The chain is built from TRBV9 and TRBJ2-1; 9 nucleotides align to TRBD1. The CDR3 runs 17 residues. Per the germline V gene, CDR1 is SGDLS and CDR2 is YYNGEE. V was pared by 3 bases and J by 3 bases, with 10 bases of the junction left unmatched. Here the CDR3 DNA reads TGTGCCAGCAGCGCCGGGACAGGGCCCGGACTCTACAATGAGCAGTTCTTC. The encoded protein is CASSAGTGPGLYNEQFF.

The chain links TRBV10-3 to TRBJ1-2; the match to TRBD1 covers 8 bases. CDR3 length: 13 residues. Germline CDR1 reads ENHRY; CDR2 reads SYGVKD. The ends lost 4 bases at V and 8 bases at J; junction bases unmatched: 6. CDR3 bases: TGTGCCATCAGTGCCGGACAGGGACAAGGCTACACCTTC. It codes for CAISAGQGQGYTF.

The chain couples TRBV7-3 to TRBJ1-1; 8 positions agree with TRBD1. Germline V CDR1 and CDR2: SGHTA, FQGTGA. J lost 1 base, V lost 5 bases, and 6 bases had no gene match. This CDR3 has 15 residues. The CDR3 DNA follows: TGTGCCAGCAGCCAGGGGGCCACTAGGAACACTGAAGCTTTCTTT. Amino acids: CASSQGATRNTEAFF.

This rearrangement joins TRBV5-8 to TRBJ1-5; 10 positions match TRBD1. Trimming took 4 bases from V and 7 from J; bases not matched to a gene: 11. The CDR3 is made up of 16 amino acids. Germline values: CDR1 SGHTS, CDR2 YDEGEE. CDR3 DNA sequence: TGTGCCAGCAGCCCTGGGACAGGGGTGGGATTACAGCCCCAGCATTTT. Its translation: CASSPGTGVGLQPQHF. Based on the CDR3 plus reference TRBV5-8 and TRBJ1-5, the full variable domain is EAGVTQSPTHLIKTRGQQATLRCSPISGHTSVYWYQQALGLGLQFLLWYDEGEERNRGNFPPRFSGRQFPNYSSELNVNALELEDSALYLCASSPGTGVGLQPQHFGDGTRLSIL.